The 2 T cell receptor beta chains below come from one sample, sequenced in a study of blood T cell repertoires in COVID-19. Produced via immunoSEQ multiplex PCR; TCRdb's table is partial and in-frame only. The sample records around 140,000 clones, 80% to 85% being singletons. What was sequenced was peripheral blood. These receptors were collected from a woman aged 55-69 years with active or convalescent COVID-19.

The rearrangement uses TRBV28 and TRBJ1-2; D uncertain. Looked up from germline, CDR1 is MDHEN and CDR2 is SYDVKM. V lost 6 bases, J lost 4 bases, and 9 bases lay in between. The CDR3 is 12 amino acids. CDR3 loop: CASSPGSYGYTF. As DNA, the CDR3 is TGTGCCAGCAGCCCGGGGTCCTATGGCTACACCTTC.

This rearrangement joins TRBV27 to TRBJ1-2, with 11 nucleotides matching TRBD1. The CDR3 has 15 residues. Unmatched junction bases numbered 6, after V lost 6 bases and J lost 3 bases. The germline V gene encodes CDR1 MNHEY and CDR2 SMNVEV (reference sequence). The DNA of the CDR3 is TGTGCCAGCAGAACCCGGGACAGGGGGGACTATGGCTACACCTTC. This translates into CASRTRDRGDYGYTF.